These T cell receptor beta chains were read from a single sample in a study of blood T cell repertoires in COVID-19. Sequencing was performed with immunoSEQ multiplex PCR; in TCRdb, only in-frame clones are kept and a portion is missing. The sample contains a few hundred thousand clones, about 90% of which appear only once. Sequencing used peripheral blood. These receptors all come from a man between 40 and 49 years old with active or convalescent COVID-19. CDR3s include the opening cysteine and the closing phenylalanine or tryptophan. A D gene is named only where the DNA matches it firmly. Clone size is not always given. Where it is, it says once, few, many or a class for expanded clones.

NA	TRBV4-1	NA	15	TRBJ1-4	TGCGCCAGCAGCTCTCACCCCGGGGTTAATGAAAAACTGTTTTTT	CASSSHPGVNEKLFF
TRBD2	TRBV11-3	NA	14	TRBJ2-1	TGTGCCAGCAGCTTAGGTCGGGAGGGCCGGAATCAGTTCTTC	CASSLGREGRNQFF
TRBD1	TRBV19	NA	15	TRBJ1-1	TGTGCCAGTACCAGGACAGGAGGGGGGAACACTGAAGCTTTCTTT	CASTRTGGGNTEAFF
NA	TRBV19	NA	11	TRBJ2-1	TGTGCCAGTAGTCTTAACAATGAGCAGTTCTTC	CASSLNNEQFF
TRBD2	TRBV5-1	once	17	TRBJ2-5	TGCGCCAGCAGCTTGGCCCCTAGCGGGGGGGCGGCGGAGACCCAGTACTTC	CASSLAPSGGAAETQYF
NA	TRBV27	NA	13	TRBJ1-4	TGTGCCAGCAGTCCTCAGGTCACCTCAAAACTGTTTTTT	CASSPQVTSKLFF
TRBD1	TRBV5-1	NA	15	TRBJ2-1	TGCGCCAGCAGGAGGGGACAGGTGCTCTACAATGAGCAGTTCTTC	CASRRGQVLYNEQFF
TRBD1	TRBV7-3	NA	16	TRBJ2-5	TGTGCCAGCAGCCCGGGACAGGGGACCCACCAAGAGACCCAGTACTTC	CASSPGQGTHQETQYF
NA	TRBV30	NA	11	TRBJ2-1	TGTGCCTGGAATCACTACAATGAGCAGTTCTTC	CAWNHYNEQFF
NA	TRBV2	NA	16	TRBJ1-1	TGTGCCAGCAGTCCTCGCGCTACGGGAGGGGGCACTGAAGCTTTCTTT	CASSPRATGGGTEAFF
NA	TRBV28	NA	14	TRBJ1-5	TGTGCCAGCAGTTTGGGGCAGTCGAATCAGCCCCAGCATTTT	CASSLGQSNQPQHF
NA	TRBV19	NA	14	TRBJ1-1	TGTGCCAGTAGTGACCGGGGGATGAACACTGAAGCTTTCTTT	CASSDRGMNTEAFF
NA	TRBV6-5	NA	15	TRBJ2-7	TGTGCCAGCAGTTACTCGGGCAGGGGATCCTACGAGCAGTACTTC	CASSYSGRGSYEQYF
TRBD2	TRBV5-6	NA	18	TRBJ2-1	TGTGCCAGCAGCAACCTCCGGACTAGCGGGGCTCGCTACAATGAGCAGTTCTTC	CASSNLRTSGARYNEQFF
TRBD1	TRBV7-3	NA	17	TRBJ1-6	TGTGCCAGCAGCTTAACTCCGGTGGACAGGGTTAATTCACCCCTCCACTTT	CASSLTPVDRVNSPLHF
NA	TRBV5-5	NA	16	TRBJ1-1	TGTGCCAGCAGCTTGGTTATCGGACAGAGTGGAACTGAAGCTTTCTTT	CASSLVIGQSGTEAFF
NA	TRBV4-1	NA	16	TRBJ2-1	TGCGCCAGCAGCCAAGATCCTGTCAGCTCCTACAATGAGCAGTTCTTC	CASSQDPVSSYNEQFF
TRBD2	TRBV7-9	NA	16	TRBJ2-2	TGTGCCAGCAGCTTAGGACTAGCGGCGAACACCGGGGAGCTGTTTTTT	CASSLGLAANTGELFF
NA	TRBV19	NA	16	TRBJ1-5	TGTGCCAGTAGTATCAAGGGCTTGGAGGGTGTACAGCCCCAGCATTTT	CASSIKGLEGVQPQHF
TRBD2	TRBV28	once	18	TRBJ2-5	TGTGCCAGCAGTTTATGGGGACTAGCGGGAGATGGGGGAGAGACCCAGTACTTC	CASSLWGLAGDGGETQYF
NA	TRBV30	NA	16	TRBJ2-5	TGTGCCTGGAGTACTAGGCTAGTTCAGTACCAAGAGACCCAGTACTTC	CAWSTRLVQYQETQYF
TRBD1	TRBV27	NA	11	TRBJ2-1	TGTGCCAGCAGTAACCGGGACAGGCAGTTCTTC	CASSNRDRQFF
TRBD1	TRBV5-6	NA	15	TRBJ1-2	TGTGCCAGCAGCTTGAGTGGGACAGGGATCTATGGCTACACCTTC	CASSLSGTGIYGYTF
NA	TRBV27	NA	16	TRBJ1-2	TGTGCCAGCAGAGACGCGGACAGACCAGCTAACTATGGCTACACCTTC	CASRDADRPANYGYTF
TRBD2	TRBV27	NA	17	TRBJ2-7	TGTGCCAGCAGCCCTTCGGGGTGGGAGGGGCCCACCAACGAGCAGTACTTC	CASSPSGWEGPTNEQYF
NA	TRBV2	once	14	TRBJ1-5	TGTGCCAGCAGTGTCTCAGTTAGCAATCAGCCCCAGCATTTT	CASSVSVSNQPQHF
NA	TRBV6-1	NA	13	TRBJ1-2	TGTGCCAGCAGTGAACGGGCTAACTATGGCTACACCTTC	CASSERANYGYTF
TRBD2	TRBV7-9	NA	16	TRBJ2-7	TGTGCCAGCAGCTTGTTAGCGGGTCCGAGGTCCTACGAGCAGTACTTC	CASSLLAGPRSYEQYF
TRBD2	TRBV27	NA	14	TRBJ2-1	TGTGCCAGCAGTTTGGCGGGAGCGAACAATGAGCAGTTCTTC	CASSLAGANNEQFF
TRBD2	TRBV28	NA	14	TRBJ2-7	TGTGCCAGCAGTTTAGCGGGAGCCGACTACGAGCAGTACTTC	CASSLAGADYEQYF
TRBD1	TRBV7-2	NA	15	TRBJ2-1	TGTGCCAGCAGCGCGGGGGGGACAGGGGGCCATGAGCAGTTCTTC	CASSAGGTGGHEQFF
NA	TRBV28	NA	13	TRBJ1-5	TGTGCCAGTCTTCGCCCTAGTAATCAGCCCCAGCATTTT	CASLRPSNQPQHF
NA	TRBV28	once	16	TRBJ1-5	TGTGCCAGCAGTTCGAGGACTCTTGATAGCAATCAGCCCCAGCATTTT	CASSSRTLDSNQPQHF
TRBD1	TRBV9	NA	13	TRBJ1-2	TGTGCCAGCAGCTCCCGGGACAGTGATGGCTACACCTTC	CASSSRDSDGYTF
TRBD1	TRBV28	NA	17	TRBJ2-7	TGTGCCAGCAGTTCACAATTACAGGGGGCCCTATTCTACGAGCAGTACTTC	CASSSQLQGALFYEQYF
TRBD2	TRBV7-3	few	13	TRBJ2-1	TGTGCCAGCAGCTCTAGACTAGCTGATGAGCAGTTCTTC	CASSSRLADEQFF
NA	TRBV4-1	NA	20	TRBJ1-1	TGCGCCAGCAGCCAAGATAAATCACGAGCAGGGTCGAGGGGGAGCACTGAAGCTTTCTTT	CASSQDKSRAGSRGSTEAFF
NA	TRBV2	NA	15	TRBJ2-2	TGTGCCAGCAGGGCCGGGTCCGGGGGCACCGGGGAGCTGTTTTTT	CASRAGSGGTGELFF
NA	TRBV30	NA	15	TRBJ2-5	TGTGCCTGGAGTGTCGGCACAGGGGGAGGGGAGACCCAGTACTTC	CAWSVGTGGGETQYF
TRBD2	TRBV4-2	NA	17	TRBJ2-1	TGTGCCAGCAGCCAATCCCCCGGGACTAGGTCTTACAATGAGCAGTTCTTC	CASSQSPGTRSYNEQFF